One and the same sample provided the 8 T cell receptor beta chains below, sequenced in a study of blood T cell repertoires in COVID-19. Profiled with immunoSEQ multiplex PCR; TCRdb holds only in-frame clones, not every one. The sample consists of 250,000 to 350,000 clones, 90% of them appearing once. The sample taken for sequencing was PBMCs or T cells enriched from blood (not recorded which). Receptors originate from a young woman with acute COVID-19.

This chain links TRBV27 with TRBJ2-1; 12 bases map to TRBD1. The germline gives CDR1 MNHEY, CDR2 SMNVEV (reference sequence). The V segment lost 5 bases and the J segment 8 bases; nucleotides outside the gene matches: 10. This CDR3 region has 16 residues. This CDR3 is CASSAPGTGGSDEQFF. DNA for the CDR3: TGTGCCAGCAGTGCGCCCGGGACAGGGGGCAGCGATGAGCAGTTCTTC.

The chain has TRBV24-1 and TRBJ2-2; 11 bases are a match to TRBD2. The length of the CDR3 is 17 residues. Germline values: CDR1 KGHDR, CDR2 SFDVKD. V dropped 2 bases and J dropped 1; count of bases not matched to a gene: 2. The chain's CDR3 is CATSDSGTSGNTGELFF. CDR3 bases: TGTGCCACCAGTGATTCCGGGACTAGCGGGAACACCGGGGAGCTGTTTTTT.

For the CDR3, the DNA is TGTGCCAGCTCACCGGCGGACGGACTCGAATCTGAAGCTTTCTTT. Translated, it gives CASSPADGLESEAFF. The J gene is TRBJ1-1, the V gene TRBV18; no clear D. CDR1 is KGHSH, CDR2 LQKENI, per germline. The V gene lost 3 bases and the J gene lost 6 bases, with 17 bases spanning the gap. This CDR3 spans 15 amino acids.

The V call is TRBV29-1, the J call TRBJ1-1; 7 nucleotides line up with TRBD1. Germline V gene sequence: CDR1 SQVTM, CDR2 ANQGSEA. CDR3 length: 13 amino acids. V shed 2 bases and J 7 bases; nucleotides not matched to a gene: 7. This chain's CDR3 is CSVERQGQGEAFF. In nucleotides, the CDR3 is TGCAGCGTTGAACGACAGGGACAAGGTGAAGCTTTCTTT.

This chain uses TRBV27 with TRBJ2-7, with 9 bases that match TRBD1. Germline assignment: CDR1 MNHEY and CDR2 SMNVEV (reference sequence). The CDR3 loop spans 17 amino acids. Trimming cost V 6 bases and J 7 bases; bases outside gene matches: 19. Here the CDR3 reads CASSRFAGTGKGGEQYF. The CDR3 DNA is TGTGCCAGCAGCAGATTCGCCGGGACAGGGAAAGGAGGGGAGCAGTACTTC.

This sequence joins TRBV28 and TRBJ1-1, with 10 bases that match TRBD1. The CDR3 totals 16 residues. Germline values: CDR1 MDHEN, CDR2 SYDVKM. V shed 11 bases, J shed 0 bases, and the junction held 12 bases outside the gene matches. CDR3 loop: CAVRTGGEGLNTEAFF. The CDR3 DNA reads TGTGCCGTGCGGACAGGGGGAGAGGGGTTGAACACTGAAGCTTTCTTT.

The chain joins TRBV28 to TRBJ1-2; 9 bases match TRBD1. Per germline, CDR1 MDHEN and CDR2 SYDVKM. The junction had 6 bases not matched to a gene; V was cut back by 6 bases and J by 10 bases. The CDR3 extends over 12 amino acids. The CDR3 DNA reads TGTGCCAGCAGGCCCCGGGACAGGGCCTACACCTTC. Residues: CASRPRDRAYTF.

V is TRBV6-5 and J is TRBJ1-1; TRBD1 aligns across 8 bases. Losses at the gene ends were 5 bases for V and 10 bases for J; bases not matched to a gene: 6. In germline, CDR1 is MNHEY, CDR2 SVGAGI. The length of the CDR3 is 12 residues. CDR3 residues: CASSTRTGLAFF. The CDR3 DNA sequence: TGTGCCAGCAGTACTAGGACAGGGTTAGCTTTCTTT.